This TCR beta chain was found in a study of OX40 agonist ivuxolimab in advanced cancers. Study background: Clinicians treated patients with ivuxolimab, an agonistic anti-OX40 (CD134) antibody.

Using immunoSEQ multiplex PCR, the repertoire was profiled, and TCRdb retains in-frame clones only, with some absent. The sample yields about 41,000 clones, more than 65% seen once. CDR3 length: 14 amino acids. Trimming removed 0 bases at V and 5 bases at J, with 8 bases between. The germline gives CDR1 SGHRS, CDR2 YFSETQ. V gene TRBV5-1 combines with J gene TRBJ2-2, with D possibly matching TRBD2 (6 bases). The specimen was CD4+ or CD8+ T cells sorted from blood, collected in a trial of the OX40 agonist ivuxolimab. The source is an adult with an advanced solid tumor such as melanoma, head and neck, liver or kidney cancer. The CDR3 DNA reads TGCGCCAGCAGCTTGGTGGAGGGTACCGGGGAGCTGTTTTTT. Its protein is CASSLVEGTGELFF. The full variable domain, with the rest looked up from reference TRBV5-1 and TRBJ2-2, is KAGVTQTPRYLIKTRGQQVTLSCSPISGHRSVSWYQQTPGQGLQFLFEYFSETQRNKGNFPGRFSGRQFSNSRSEMNVSTLELGDSALYLCASSLVEGTGELFFGEGSRLTVL.